Listed here is a single T cell receptor beta chain. As processed by the authors: Reference gene primer amplification yielded estimated nucleated cell counts. TCRdb's copy holds only in-frame clones and misses some; the assay was immunoSEQ multiplex PCR. The V and J calls and clone size were taken over from that table, and D and trimming were inferred from the DNA. The top ten hold about 15% of the sample, which has roughly 150,000 clones, about four fifths seen once. There are 14 residues in the CDR3. V lost 8 bases, J lost 1 base, and 9 bases lay in between. Germline loops: CDR1 MNHEY, CDR2 SMNVEV (reference sequence). The data are from a study of blood T cell repertoires in COVID-19. Study in general: Samples representing acute and convalescent COVID-19 were sourced from the United States, Italy and Spain. T cells, B-cell-depleted T cells, or PBMCs supplied cDNA or gDNA.

J is TRBJ2-6 and V is TRBV27; D gene unclear. The clonotype comes from an elderly woman with acute or convalescent COVID-19. Sequencing was done on a sample of peripheral blood. As DNA, the CDR3 is TGTGCCAGCCGAGGATCGTCTGGGGCCAACGTCCTGACTTTC. It is translated as CASRGSSGANVLTF.